A single sample gave rise to the 8 T cell receptor beta chains below, sequenced in a study of shared clonotypes between healthy human individuals. Sequencing used immunoSEQ multiplex PCR; TCRdb keeps in-frame clones, though not all of them. Of a few hundred thousand clones in the sample, roughly 78% were seen once. Input material: PBMCs. The receptors here all came from a woman in her thirties or forties in good health. Some clones in this sample may be carry-over from other donors' samples.

The genes are TRBV6-6 and TRBJ1-1; D perhaps matches TRBD1 (6 bases). Between the trimmed V and J ends, which lost 4 bases and 3 bases, there was a span of 9 bases. The CDR3 loop spans 13 amino acids. The V gene's germline CDR1 is MNHNY and CDR2 SVGAGI (reference sequence). The CDR3: CASSCSGDTEAFF. In DNA form, the CDR3 reads TGTGCCAGCAGTTGCTCAGGGGACACTGAAGCTTTCTTT.

CDR3 DNA: TGTGCCAGCAGCTTAAGGGCTACAGCCTACAATGAGCAGTTCTTC. This translates into CASSLRATAYNEQFF. The chain combines TRBV7-2 with TRBJ2-1; D gene uncertain. CDR1 SGHTA and CDR2 FQGNSA come from the germline V gene. The CDR3 covers 15 residues. V was clipped by 2 bases and J by 2 bases, with 10 bases between them.

With respect to this clone: The sample holds other DNA sequences that translate to the same CDR3. This chain links TRBV11-3 with TRBJ2-1; the D is unclear. The V end was cut by 2 bases, the J end by 5 bases, with 7 bases between. The CDR3 runs to 13 residues. Per germline, CDR1 SGHNT and CDR2 YENEEA. The chain's CDR3 is CASSLNRNNEQFF. The CDR3 bases are TGTGCCAGCAGCTTAAACAGAAACAATGAGCAGTTCTTC.

This clone was counted between two and nine times. This chain uses TRBV30 with TRBJ2-3; D is undetermined. Per the germline V gene, CDR1 is GTSNPN and CDR2 is SVGIG (reference sequence). The CDR3 consists of 12 residues. Trimming stripped 3 bases from V and 6 bases from J, with 10 bases between. The CDR3 DNA reads as TGTGCCTGGAGAGCTGATCATGATACGCAGTATTTT. Translated, it gives CAWRADHDTQYF.

This chain links TRBV29-1 with TRBJ2-5; tentative D call: TRBD1 (6 bases). Germline assignment: CDR1 SQVTM and CDR2 ANQGSEA. Between the trimmed V and J ends, which lost 0 bases and 5 bases, there was a span of 19 bases. The CDR3 spans 16 residues. The CDR3 sequence: CSVEDRFRGRTETQYF. The CDR3 nucleotides are TGCAGCGTTGAAGATCGGTTCAGGGGTCGTACGGAGACCCAGTACTTC.

The rearrangement links TRBV2 to TRBJ2-5; D unresolved. Germline V gene data show CDR1 as SNHLY and CDR2 as FYNNEI. V dropped 0 bases and J dropped 1 base, with 9 bases sitting between them. This CDR3 contains 15 residues. CDR3 in amino acids: CASSEALGFQETQYF. DNA of the CDR3: TGTGCCAGCAGTGAAGCGCTCGGGTTCCAAGAGACCCAGTACTTC.

The chain couples TRBV19 to TRBJ1-5; D remains unclear. The CDR3 runs 13 residues. With 4 bases removed from V and 6 bases from J, the gap between germline ends came to 10 bases. Looked up from germline, CDR1 is LNHDA and CDR2 is SQIVND (reference sequence). This CDR3 is CASSTVLGQPQHF. For the CDR3, the DNA is TGTGCCAGTAGTACGGTACTCGGTCAGCCCCAGCATTTT.

This clone was observed a single time. The CDR3 region has the DNA TGTGCCTGGAGTCTGAGTAACTATGGCTACACCTTC. Its protein product is CAWSLSNYGYTF. V is TRBV30 and J is TRBJ1-2; D gene unclear. Deletions cut 2 bases from V and 1 base from J, with 5 bases between. The CDR3 runs 12 residues. The V gene's germline CDR1 is GTSNPN and CDR2 SVGIG (reference sequence).